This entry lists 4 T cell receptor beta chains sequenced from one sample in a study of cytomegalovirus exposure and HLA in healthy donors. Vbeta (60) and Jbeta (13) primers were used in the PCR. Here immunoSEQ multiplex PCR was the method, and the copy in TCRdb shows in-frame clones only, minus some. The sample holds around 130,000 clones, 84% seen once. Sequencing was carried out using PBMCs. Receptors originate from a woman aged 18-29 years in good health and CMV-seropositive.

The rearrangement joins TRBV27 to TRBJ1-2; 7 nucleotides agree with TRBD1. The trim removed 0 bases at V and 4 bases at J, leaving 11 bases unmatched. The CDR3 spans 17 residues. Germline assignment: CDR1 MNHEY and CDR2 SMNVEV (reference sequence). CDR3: CASSLSGTAFRVYGYTF. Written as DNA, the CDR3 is TGTGCCAGCAGTTTATCGGGGACAGCGTTTAGGGTCTATGGCTACACCTTC.

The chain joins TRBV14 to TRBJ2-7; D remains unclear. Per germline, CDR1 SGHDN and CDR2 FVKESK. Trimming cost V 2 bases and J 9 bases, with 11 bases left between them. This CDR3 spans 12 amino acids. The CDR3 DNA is TGTGCCAGCAGCCAAACCGGTGGGCCGCAGTACTTC. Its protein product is CASSQTGGPQYF.

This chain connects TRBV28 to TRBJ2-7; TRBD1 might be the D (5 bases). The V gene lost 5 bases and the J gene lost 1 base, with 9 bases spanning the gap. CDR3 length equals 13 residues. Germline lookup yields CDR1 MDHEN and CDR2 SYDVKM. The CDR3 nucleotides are TGTGCCAGCAGTCCGACAGCTTCCTACGAGCAGTACTTC. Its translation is CASSPTASYEQYF.

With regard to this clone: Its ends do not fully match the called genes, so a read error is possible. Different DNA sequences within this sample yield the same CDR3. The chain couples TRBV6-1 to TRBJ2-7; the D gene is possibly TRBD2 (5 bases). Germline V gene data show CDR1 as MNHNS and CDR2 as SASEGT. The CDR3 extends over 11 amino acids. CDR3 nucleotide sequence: TGCGCCACCACGGGGATTTACGAGCAGTACTTC. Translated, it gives CATTGIYEQYF.